The present entry profiles one T cell receptor beta chain with its context. Antigen: not known. Trimming removed 0 bases at V and 6 bases at J, with 3 bases between. Germline V gene sequence: CDR1 GTSNPN, CDR2 SVGIG (reference sequence). This CDR3 is 11 amino acids long. Cycle 7 day 1, cycle 4 day 1, and baseline were the timepoints at which blood was sampled. Method: immunoSEQ multiplex PCR; TCRdb's copy keeps in-frame clones and lacks some. The sample yields about 79,000 clones, about 85% seen once. These data belong to a study of OX40 agonist ivuxolimab in advanced cancers. On the study more broadly: The study treated patients with ivuxolimab, an agonistic anti-OX40 (CD134) antibody. A male proportion of 82.7% was recorded, with mean age about 54 years and range roughly 20 to 85.

The study, taken as a whole, reports: On average, a greater number of expanded clones characterised CD8+ T cells relative to CD4+.

Here the sequenced sample was CD4+ or CD8+ T cells sorted from blood, taken in a trial of the OX40 agonist ivuxolimab. The rearrangement links TRBV30 to TRBJ1-5; D unclear. This sequence originates from an adult with an advanced solid tumor such as melanoma, head and neck, liver or kidney cancer. As DNA, the CDR3 is TGTGCCTGGAGTGTACCTCAGCCCCAGCATTTT. Translated: CAWSVPQPQHF.